This T cell receptor (beta chain) was sequenced during a study of T cells after posttransplantation cyclophosphamide. Findings and caveats of the study: Donor CD8+ memory clones often dominated recipient blood repertoires at later times. Blood and skin or GI T cell repertoires showed limited TRB overlap. TRB clonality was highly associated with recipient CMV seropositivity and reactivation.

The table came from immunoSEQ multiplex PCR; TCRdb's copy has only in-frame clones and leaves some out. Of tens of thousands of clones detected, around four fifths appear once; the ten largest clones hold 7.5% to 10%. Details on this clone: Its antigen is not known.

The V end was cut by 0 bases, the J end by 5 bases, with 10 bases between. Germline loops: CDR1 SGHNT, CDR2 YYREEE (reference sequence). The CDR3 is made up of 14 amino acids. Busulfan-fludarabine conditioning, marrow transplant, and cyclophosphamide on days +3 and +4 were administered. Material: CD4+ T cells sorted from blood, obtained approximately 2,000 days after a stem cell transplant with posttransplant cyclophosphamide. The rearrangement links TRBV5-4 to TRBJ2-3, with a tentative D call TRBD1 (5 bases). This clonotype was obtained from a female patient in her 40s who received an allogeneic stem cell transplant from a related donor, was CMV-positive, and had no GVHD. The graft donor may have contributed some T cells. As DNA, the CDR3 is TGTGCCAGCAGCTTGGGAGACAGTCAAGATACGCAGTATTTT. This gives the protein CASSLGDSQDTQYF.